Listed below are T cell receptor beta chains from one sample, sequenced in a study of blood T cell repertoires in COVID-19. The data were produced by immunoSEQ multiplex PCR, yet TCRdb's version contains in-frame clones alone and is incomplete. The data contain about 150,000 clones, approximately 85% of them seen just once; the ten biggest clones take up 3% to 3.5%. The sequenced sample was PBMCs or T cells enriched from blood (not recorded which). All receptors come from a woman aged 50 to 60 with acute COVID-19. The CDR3 runs from the conserved cysteine through the conserved F or W. The order of the fields is clone size, J gene, D gene, V gene, CDR3 protein, CDR3 DNA. D genes are given only for firm matches. The size entry is marked missing in some rows and otherwise reads once, few, many or a size class.

size: .
J: TRBJ2-6
D: TRBD1
V: TRBV30
CDR3: CAGDRLANVLTF
DNA: TGTGCCGGGGACAGGTTGGCCAACGTCCTGACTTTC

size: once
J: TRBJ1-2
D: .
V: TRBV6-5
CDR3: CASRETVAYGYTF
DNA: TGTGCCAGCAGAGAGACAGTTGCATATGGCTACACCTTC

size: .
J: TRBJ2-7
D: TRBD1
V: TRBV6-5
CDR3: CASTPRTGSYEQYF
DNA: TGTGCCAGCACTCCTCGGACAGGGTCCTACGAGCAGTACTTC

size: once
J: TRBJ2-5
D: .
V: TRBV2
CDR3: CASAEIQETQYF
DNA: TGTGCCAGCGCTGAGATCCAAGAGACCCAGTACTTC

size: .
J: TRBJ1-5
D: .
V: TRBV7-8
CDR3: CASSLAAVGASNQPQHF
DNA: TGTGCCAGCAGCTTAGCCGCGGTGGGGGCTAGCAATCAGCCCCAGCATTTT

size: .
J: TRBJ1-5
D: .
V: TRBV27
CDR3: CASSSQVFKPQHF
DNA: TGTGCCAGCAGTTCACAAGTATTTAAGCCCCAGCATTTT

size: .
J: TRBJ2-3
D: .
V: TRBV7-3
CDR3: CASSFGGATDTQYF
DNA: TGTGCCAGCAGCTTCGGGGGAGCCACAGATACGCAGTATTTT

size: once
J: TRBJ1-1
D: .
V: TRBV6-6
CDR3: CASRDSGTEAFF
DNA: TGTGCCAGCCGGGACTCGGGCACTGAAGCTTTCTTT

size: .
J: TRBJ2-7
D: .
V: TRBV2
CDR3: CASSDLGSSYEQYF
DNA: TGTGCCAGCAGTGATTTGGGCAGCTCCTACGAGCAGTACTTC

size: few
J: TRBJ1-3
D: .
V: TRBV28
CDR3: CASSLGGDGNTIYF
DNA: TGTGCCAGCAGTTTAGGCGGGGACGGAAACACCATATATTTT

size: .
J: TRBJ1-2
D: TRBD1
V: TRBV19
CDR3: CASSSSGHRGQDYGYTF
DNA: TGTGCCAGTAGTAGCTCCGGTCACAGGGGGCAAGACTATGGCTACACCTTC

size: once
J: TRBJ2-2
D: TRBD1
V: TRBV19
CDR3: CASSPPGQGYTGELFF
DNA: TGTGCCAGTAGTCCTCCAGGACAGGGCTACACCGGGGAGCTGTTTTTT

size: .
J: TRBJ1-5
D: TRBD1
V: TRBV29-1
CDR3: CSVGMGTGNQPQHF
DNA: TGCAGCGTTGGAATGGGGACAGGCAATCAGCCCCAGCATTTT

size: .
J: TRBJ2-3
D: .
V: TRBV27
CDR3: CASSLWRELTDTQYF
DNA: TGTGCCAGCAGTTTATGGAGGGAGCTCACAGATACGCAGTATTTT

size: .
J: TRBJ2-7
D: TRBD2
V: TRBV7-8
CDR3: CASSPGLAGFPSEQYF
DNA: TGTGCCAGCAGCCCTGGGCTAGCGGGGTTCCCCAGCGAGCAGTACTTC

size: .
J: TRBJ2-1
D: TRBD2
V: TRBV5-5
CDR3: CASSLGGSGSIYEQFF
DNA: TGTGCCAGCAGCTTGGGGGGTAGCGGGAGTATCTATGAGCAGTTCTTC

size: once
J: TRBJ2-3
D: .
V: TRBV2
CDR3: CASTRMSTDTQYF
DNA: TGTGCCAGCACGCGGATGAGCACAGATACGCAGTATTTT

size: .
J: TRBJ1-5
D: .
V: TRBV30
CDR3: CALGRDPREPQHF
DNA: TGTGCCCTCGGGCGAGACCCGCGGGAGCCCCAGCATTTT

size: .
J: TRBJ2-2
D: .
V: TRBV19
CDR3: CASSARDSRGGELFF
DNA: TGTGCCAGTAGTGCCCGGGACTCCCGGGGGGGGGAGCTGTTTTTT

size: .
J: TRBJ2-1
D: TRBD2
V: TRBV6-5
CDR3: CASLLPASGSDEQFF
DNA: TGTGCCAGCCTCCTCCCGGCTAGCGGGAGTGATGAGCAGTTCTTC

size: .
J: TRBJ2-3
D: TRBD2
V: TRBV9
CDR3: CASSDWTSGSLDTQYF
DNA: TGTGCCAGCAGCGATTGGACTAGCGGGAGTTTGGATACGCAGTATTTT

size: once
J: TRBJ1-1
D: TRBD1
V: TRBV24-1
CDR3: CATSDGTVLNTEAFF
DNA: TGTGCCACCAGTGATGGGACAGTCTTGAACACTGAAGCTTTCTTT

size: .
J: TRBJ2-4
D: TRBD1
V: TRBV7-2
CDR3: CASSLRGLDIQYF
DNA: TGTGCCAGCAGCCTCAGGGGGCTTGACATTCAGTACTTC

size: many
J: TRBJ2-7
D: .
V: TRBV7-8
CDR3: CASSLEVGGREQYF
DNA: TGTGCCAGCAGCCTGGAAGTCGGAGGGCGAGAGCAGTACTTC

size: once
J: TRBJ1-5
D: TRBD1
V: TRBV28
CDR3: CASTGQGIAQPQHF
DNA: TGTGCCAGCACCGGACAGGGAATAGCGCAGCCCCAGCATTTT

size: .
J: TRBJ2-2
D: .
V: TRBV29-1
CDR3: CSVVGGSNTGELFF
DNA: TGCAGCGTTGTGGGTGGGAGTAACACCGGGGAGCTGTTTTTT

size: .
J: TRBJ2-5
D: .
V: TRBV25-1
CDR3: CASSGSPGHPQETQYF
DNA: TGTGCCAGCAGCGGATCGCCGGGACACCCCCAAGAGACCCAGTACTTC

size: .
J: TRBJ1-2
D: TRBD1
V: TRBV6-5
CDR3: CASRQGAGGYTF
DNA: TGTGCCAGCAGACAGGGGGCAGGTGGCTACACCTTC

size: once
J: TRBJ2-5
D: .
V: TRBV2
CDR3: CASSSERGETQYF
DNA: TGTGCCAGCAGTAGCGAGAGGGGGGAGACCCAGTACTTC

size: .
J: TRBJ1-6
D: .
V: TRBV21-1
CDR3: CASSKATGLWDSPLHF
DNA: TGTGCCAGCAGCAAAGCTACAGGGCTTTGGGATTCACCCCTCCACTTT

size: .
J: TRBJ2-3
D: TRBD2
V: TRBV20-1
CDR3: CSATLAGVQYF
DNA: TGCAGTGCTACCCTAGCGGGAGTGCAGTATTTT

size: .
J: TRBJ2-2
D: TRBD1
V: TRBV5-1
CDR3: CASSRDRGGGELFF
DNA: TGCGCCAGCAGCCGGGACAGGGGCGGCGGGGAGCTGTTTTTT

size: .
J: TRBJ2-7
D: TRBD1
V: TRBV29-1
CDR3: CSVDGTGGSEQYF
DNA: TGCAGCGTTGACGGGACAGGGGGGTCGGAGCAGTACTTC

size: .
J: TRBJ1-4
D: .
V: TRBV2
CDR3: CASKVVGQGIEKLFF
DNA: TGTGCCAGCAAAGTTGTCGGGCAGGGGATTGAAAAACTGTTTTTT

size: .
J: TRBJ2-1
D: .
V: TRBV3-1/TRBV3-2
CDR3: CASSSHGVEDEQFF
DNA: TGTGCCAGCAGCAGTCACGGGGTGGAAGATGAGCAGTTCTTC

size: .
J: TRBJ2-3
D: TRBD1
V: TRBV19
CDR3: CASSQDRVRDTQYF
DNA: TGTGCCAGTAGTCAAGACAGGGTGCGGGATACGCAGTATTTT

size: .
J: TRBJ1-1
D: .
V: TRBV6-1
CDR3: CASSGAALNTEAFF
DNA: TGTGCCAGCAGTGGAGCAGCCTTGAACACTGAAGCTTTCTTT

size: .
J: TRBJ2-5
D: .
V: TRBV7-7
CDR3: CASSLVAGLQETQYF
DNA: TGTGCTAGCAGCTTAGTCGCAGGGCTACAGGAGACCCAGTACTTC

size: .
J: TRBJ1-1
D: .
V: TRBV11-2
CDR3: CASSLERWTEAFF
DNA: TGTGCCAGCAGCTTAGAGAGATGGACTGAAGCTTTCTTT

size: .
J: TRBJ1-2
D: TRBD1
V: TRBV12-3/TRBV12-4
CDR3: CASSRQGSYGYTF
DNA: TGTGCCAGCAGTCGACAGGGGAGCTATGGCTACACCTTC

size: few
J: TRBJ2-7
D: TRBD1
V: TRBV29-1
CDR3: CSVVLWTGGNEQYF
DNA: TGCAGCGTTGTTCTATGGACAGGGGGCAACGAGCAGTACTTC

size: .
J: TRBJ2-1
D: .
V: TRBV11-2
CDR3: CASSLSPGSNEQFF
DNA: TGTGCCAGCAGCTTAAGCCCAGGGTCCAATGAGCAGTTCTTC

size: once
J: TRBJ2-6
D: TRBD1
V: TRBV7-2
CDR3: CASSFTGGLFGANVLTF
DNA: TGTGCCAGCAGCTTCACAGGGGGGCTCTTTGGGGCCAACGTCCTGACTTTC

size: .
J: TRBJ1-2
D: .
V: TRBV12-3/TRBV12-4
CDR3: CASSLQGYGYTF
DNA: TGTGCCAGCAGTCTCCAGGGGTATGGCTACACCTTC

size: .
J: TRBJ1-6
D: TRBD1
V: TRBV2
CDR3: CASRPNRDRVSPLHF
DNA: TGTGCCAGCAGACCCAACCGGGACAGGGTTTCACCCCTCCACTTT

size: .
J: TRBJ1-5
D: .
V: TRBV7-8
CDR3: CASSFRLLGQPQHF
DNA: TGTGCCAGCAGCTTCCGCCTTCTCGGTCAGCCCCAGCATTTT

size: .
J: TRBJ2-7
D: .
V: TRBV7-2
CDR3: CASSHGSYEQYF
DNA: TGTGCCAGCAGCCACGGGTCCTACGAGCAGTACTTC

size: .
J: TRBJ1-1
D: .
V: TRBV27
CDR3: CASSTPSTGNTEAFF
DNA: TGTGCCAGCAGTACCCCCTCGACAGGGAACACTGAAGCTTTCTTT

size: .
J: TRBJ2-1
D: TRBD2
V: TRBV6-5
CDR3: CASSGLANYNEQFF
DNA: TGTGCCAGCAGCGGACTAGCGAACTACAATGAGCAGTTCTTC

size: .
J: TRBJ2-3
D: .
V: TRBV5-4
CDR3: CASSVEGTDTQYF
DNA: TGTGCCAGCAGCGTAGAGGGCACAGATACGCAGTATTTT

size: .
J: TRBJ2-5
D: TRBD1
V: TRBV24-1
CDR3: CATSDLRGGGETQYF
DNA: TGTGCCACCAGTGATTTGAGAGGGGGCGGAGAGACCCAGTACTTC